The rows below give T cell receptor beta chains drawn from one sample of a study of T-cell memory formation after mild COVID-19. TCRdb itself ran the 5' RACE reads through MiXCR, one entry per CDR3 protein. The sample has 100,000 to 140,000 distinct CDR3 sequences, around 15% seen once; the top ten hold 39%. The material sequenced was PBMCs or a T cell subset sorted from them (not recorded which). These receptors all come from a man aged 18 to 29 who had mild COVID-19 (a few samples of this study predate the infection). Cell type and time point are not known. CDR3s leave out the opening cysteine and the closing phenylalanine or tryptophan. D genes are given only for firm matches. Expanded clones get a size class; other rows say once, few or many, or leave the size out.

NA,NA,TRBV27,ASRGGSSYNEQF
many,TRBD2,TRBV7-9,ASSLYSGGYSYNEQF
NA,NA,TRBV14,ASSPGGRAGNTIY
few,NA,TRBV4-3,ASSEEGRETQY
NA,NA,TRBV3-1,ASSQLRGGSYNEQF
few,NA,TRBV7-9,ASSSSDPGDTQY
few,NA,TRBV25-1,ASSESPGVNNEQF
many,TRBD1,TRBV5-1,ASSLVLPGGLRSYNEQF
once,NA,TRBV4-1,ASSQDSHEQY
few,NA,TRBV7-9,ASSPQGGEAF
NA,NA,TRBV15,ATSSSPGASNQPQH
NA,NA,TRBV27,ASSFSGLLAYGYT
NA,NA,TRBV7-9,ASSLKIDGWAGADTQY
NA,NA,TRBV20-1,SARAEVSYEQY
many,TRBD1,TRBV10-3,AISLRTGRPSGEQY
few,TRBD2,TRBV7-2,ASSYSGGLYEQY
NA,NA,TRBV29-1,SVGTGPTQTF
many,TRBD1,TRBV3-1,ASSRGDRGYQPQH
NA,NA,TRBV23-1,ASGSLEWGRYNSPLH
NA,NA,TRBV5-6,ASSRGQNTGELF
NA,NA,TRBV10-2,ASSVWGPGTGNTIY
few,NA,TRBV12-3/TRBV12-4,ASSFTAFYEQY
NA,NA,TRBV2,ASSDAGNQPQH
many,NA,TRBV7-3,ASSSGLSGANVLT
few,TRBD1,TRBV15,ATSTGTGDPSGANVLT
few,NA,TRBV28,ASSLVVGGQETQY
few,NA,TRBV6-6,ASSYSSDKRDTEAF
many,NA,TRBV6-5,ASSYKGNNEQY
NA,TRBD2,TRBV12-3/TRBV12-4,ASRSRGGDETQY
NA,NA,TRBV12-3/TRBV12-4,ASTQKAGAQPQH
many,NA,TRBV20-1,SAPTSSYEQY
few,NA,TRBV10-2,ASRPTGNTGELF
NA,NA,TRBV4-1,ASSLLGSDGYT
few,NA,TRBV5-6,ASSQGGLYGYT
NA,NA,TRBV10-3,AISESPTPEQF
NA,TRBD2,TRBV10-3,AITPSGGLETQY
NA,NA,TRBV7-9,ASSLGLAKNIQY
NA,TRBD2,TRBV12-3/TRBV12-4,ASAERGPGTIYNEQF
NA,NA,TRBV7-3,ASSLTPASSMRQF
NA,NA,TRBV5-1,DSSLAGADSYNEQF
NA,TRBD1,TRBV7-8,ASSSWGQGADNEQF